These 28 T cell receptor beta chains came from one sample sequenced in a study of tumor-infiltrating lymphocytes in primary liver carcinoma. Synthesis of TCR beta cDNA was carried out from 500 ng total RNA with a constant-region primer. Libraries for TCR beta were built through three nested multiplex PCR rounds, which together made up a slightly modified ARM-PCR procedure. Use of TRBV1-TRBV30 forward primers with a C-beta reverse primer characterized the first two PCR rounds, which lasted about 9 cycles each. TCRdb re-analysed the multiplex PCR reads in MiXCR, keeping a single row per CDR3 protein. The table lists roughly 100,000 distinct CDR3 sequences, roughly 80% of them singletons. Unsorted bulk tissue, about 19-31 mg of it, served as the source for co-extraction of RNA and DNA. Sequencing was performed on liver tumor tissue from sampling region 3. Subset denoted: tumor region T3, left-lateral pole. The receptor source for this set is a man aged 35 to 55 with primary liver carcinoma and hepatitis B virus infection.

Comments on this clonotype: A read error is possible here, since a much larger clone lies one base away. The chain uses TRBV2 and TRBJ2-1, with D possibly being TRBD2 (6 bases). The CDR3 loop spans 14 amino acids. Germline V gene lookup returns CDR1 SNHLY and CDR2 FYNNEI. V gave up 8 bases and J gave up 4 bases, with 15 bases separating them. CDR3 coding DNA: TGTGCCAGCCCAGAAGGAGGAGGGTACAATGAGCAGTTCTTC. This codes for CASPEGGGYNEQFF.

The chain links TRBV12-3 or TRBV12-4 to TRBJ1-1; no definite D call. Trimming pared 10 bases from V and 6 bases from J, leaving 21 bases between. This CDR3 has 14 amino acids. CDR3 in DNA: TGTGCCAACACCCCGGCTCTAACTGTCGCTGAAGCTTTCTTT. It is translated as CANTPALTVAEAFF.

Comment on this clonotype: The missing conserved phenylalanine or tryptophan at the end of this CDR3 makes a read error likely. As DNA, the CDR3 is TGTGCCAGCAGCTTGGCCCCGATGGGAGATCCAGATACGCAGTATTGT. It specifies CASSLAPMGDPDTQYC. The chain carries TRBV7-8 and TRBJ2-3; weak D call: TRBD2 (5 bases). The CDR3 is 16 residues long. Trimming removed 3 bases at V and 4 bases at J, with 17 bases between. CDR1 is SGHVS, CDR2 FQNEAQ, per germline.

A word on this clonotype: At one boundary the junction diverges from the germline segment, which might be a read error. V is TRBV29-1 and J is TRBJ2-7; D gene unclear. The germline gives CDR1 SQVTM, CDR2 ANQGSEA. CDR3 length: 15 amino acids. CDR3 amino acids: CSVRPSRVKSYKQYF. The CDR3, as DNA: TGCAGCGTACGCCCATCCAGAGTCAAATCCTACAAGCAGTACTTC.

By sample share, this clonotype is medium-sized (0.01 to 0.1%). The V gene is TRBV12-3 or TRBV12-4, the J gene TRBJ2-7; 10 bases fit TRBD1. V dropped 7 bases and J dropped 0; count of bases not matched to a gene: 6. CDR3 length equals 15 residues. The CDR3 DNA follows: TGTGCCAGCAAACCGGGACAGGGGATCTCCTACGAGCAGTACTTC. Amino acids: CASKPGQGISYEQYF.

The table lists this clonotype with a count of one. One junction end does not reproduce the germline sequence, and a read error may be involved. The chain is built from TRBV10-1 and TRBJ2-2, with TRBD2 identical over 9 bases. The CDR3 spans 14 residues. Germline lookup yields CDR1 WNHNN and CDR2 SYGVQD (reference sequence). CDR3 nucleotides: TGCGCCACTAGGGCTAGCGGGATCGTCAGGGACCTGTTTTTT. Protein product: CATRASGIVRDLFF.

This chain links TRBV6-1 with TRBJ2-3; D remains ambiguous. The DNA end is more similar to TRBJ1-5, so the J call may be wrong. Germline-derived CDR1 and CDR2 are MNHNS and SASEGT. The CDR3 runs to 14 residues. CDR3 in DNA: TGTGCCAGCAGTGTGGGAGGGAGCACAGATATGCAGCATTTT. This gives the protein CASSVGGSTDMQHF.

This chain joins TRBV12-3 or TRBV12-4 and TRBJ2-7, with 10 positions matching TRBD1. Trimming at V came to 7 bases and at J to 4 bases, leaving 10 bases not matched to a gene. CDR3 length equals 15 residues. Here the CDR3 DNA reads TGTGCCAGCAAACCGGGACAGGGGATCCCATACGAGCAGTACTTC. Its protein product is CASKPGQGIPYEQYF.

As regards this clonotype: Because the CDR3 is missing its conserved closing phenylalanine or tryptophan, this is likely a read error. This rearrangement joins TRBV5-6 to TRBJ2-7; D is perhaps TRBD2 (6 bases). The germline CDR1 and CDR2 sequences are SGHDT and YYEEEE. This CDR3 comprises 14 residues. The ends were cut back, 0 bases at V and 1 base at J, with 8 bases in the middle. Here the CDR3 reads CASSLGAGSYEQYL. CDR3 bases: TGTGCCAGCAGCTTGGGAGCGGGTTCCTACGAGCAGTACTTG.

The table lists this clonotype with many counts. V usage is TRBV28 and J usage is TRBJ1-4; TRBD1 might be the D (6 bases). Germline CDR1 MDHEN, CDR2 SYDVKM. The CDR3 covers 15 residues. V dropped 3 bases and J dropped 5 bases, with 13 bases sitting between them. Here the CDR3 reads CASSFGGSTNEKLFF. Written as DNA, the CDR3 is TGTGCCAGCAGTTTCGGGGGCTCTACCAATGAAAAACTGTTTTTT.

About this clonotype itself: At one of its ends the junction is not consistent with the germline gene, which may arise from a read error. The chain joins TRBV4-1 to TRBJ2-1, with a weak D call TRBD2 (6 bases). Germline assignment: CDR1 MGHRA and CDR2 YSYEKL. The CDR3 contains 19 residues. CDR3 nucleotide sequence: TGCGCCAACAGCCAAGACAGAGGAGGGTGGGCCAGGGTTCGCAATGAGCAGTTCTTC. It codes for CANSQDRGGWARVRNEQFF.

Concerning this clonotype itself: One junction end disagrees with the germline gene, perhaps due to a read error. This rearrangement joins TRBV12-3 or TRBV12-4 to TRBJ2-5, with D uncertain. The CDR3 is 14 residues long. CDR3 in amino acids: CASSPFEDEETQYF. The CDR3 DNA is TGTGCCAGCAGTCCCTTTGAGGATGAAGAGACTCAGTACTTC.

The V and J genes are TRBV29-1 and TRBJ1-2; no reliable D call. Germline-derived CDR1 and CDR2 are SQVTM and ANQGSEA. The CDR3 totals 11 residues. CDR3 loop: CGGGLNYGYTF. The CDR3 DNA is TGCGGAGGAGGATTGAACTATGGCTACACCTTC.

This clonotype was recorded many times. V and J are TRBV10-3 and TRBJ1-5; D is possibly TRBD1 (6 bases). V gave up 4 bases and J gave up 0 bases, with 10 bases separating them. This CDR3 is 15 amino acids long. Germline-derived CDR1 and CDR2 are ENHRY and SYGVKD. The CDR3 here is CAISGTGSSNQPQHF. The CDR3 DNA reads as TGTGCCATCAGTGGAACAGGGTCTAGCAATCAGCCCCAGCATTTT.

On this clonotype: It may be a read error: a sequence one base away is much more abundant. The chain links TRBV5-1 to TRBJ1-1; no clear D gene. CDR1 and CDR2 (germline): SGHRS, YFSETQ. CDR3 length: 14 residues. In DNA form, the CDR3 reads TGCGCCAGCAGCTTTGGAGTTTCCAGGACTGATGCTTTCTTT. Protein: CASSFGVSRTDAFF.

Comments on this clonotype: The junction departs from germline at one end; a sequencing error may be responsible. The chain is built from TRBV7-9 and TRBJ2-2; perhaps TRBD2 as D (6 bases). This CDR3 is 14 amino acids long. Germline V gene data show CDR1 as SEHNR and CDR2 as FQNEAQ (reference sequence). CDR3 in amino acids: CDSNLAVNTGELFF. The CDR3 coding sequence is TGTGACAGCAACTTAGCGGTGAACACCGGGGAGCTGTTTTTC.

As concerns this clonotype: The junction does not match germline at one end; this may be a read error. The gene calls are TRBV24-1 and TRBJ2-2; possibly TRBD1 or TRBD2 for D (5 bases each). The CDR3 is 15 amino acids. The germline V gene encodes CDR1 KGHDR and CDR2 SFDVKD. The CDR3 spells CATSPIGTITGELFF. The CDR3 bases are TGTGCCACCAGTCCTATAGGGACGATCACCGGGGAGCTATTTTTT.

This clonotype was detected only a few times. One junction end disagrees with the germline gene, perhaps due to a read error. The CDR3 region has the DNA TGTGTCAGCAGCCCCTACACGGATTCACCCCTCTACTTT. This codes for CVSSPYTDSPLYF. The rearrangement joins TRBV11-2 to TRBJ1-6; D uncertain. The CDR3 runs to 13 residues. Germline CDR1 is SGHAT and CDR2 is FQNNGV.

Details on this clonotype: This may arise from a read error, as a much more abundant clone is one base away. The chain uses TRBV5-1 and TRBJ1-1, with D perhaps TRBD1 (5 bases). The CDR3 spans 14 residues. V was cut by 1 base and J by 9 bases, with 16 bases left in between. CDR1 and CDR2 (germline): SGHRS, YFSETQ. DNA of the CDR3: TGCGCCAGCAGCTTGCTCGAGACAGTGACCCAAGCTTTCTTT. Translation: CASSLLETVTQAFF.

To note about this clonotype: The final CDR3 position lacks the conserved phenylalanine or tryptophan, pointing to a likely read error. The gene calls are TRBV14 and TRBJ2-5; possibly TRBD1 for D (6 bases). The CDR3 is 16 residues long. Trimming removed 4 bases from V and 1 base from J, with 16 bases in between. Germline CDR1 is SGHDN and CDR2 is FVKESK. Written as DNA, the CDR3 is TGTGCCAGCAGCCGCGCAGGGACACCAATCCAAGAGACCCAGTACTCC. It specifies CASSRAGTPIQETQYS.

In this sample, this clonotype turned up many times. V usage is TRBV5-1 and J usage is TRBJ2-1; 8 bases are a match to TRBD1. The CDR3 runs to 16 residues. Trimming took 4 bases from V and 3 from J; bases not matched to a gene: 9. Germline lookup yields CDR1 SGHRS and CDR2 YFSETQ. The CDR3 DNA reads as TGCGCCAGCAGCACCCAAGGACAGGGCGTCTACAATGAGCAGTTCTTC. Encoded protein: CASSTQGQGVYNEQFF.

In DNA, the CDR3 is TGTGCCAGCCGGAGCGGTTTTTTGGATCACGAGCAGTACTTC. This encodes CASRSGFLDHEQYF. This chain connects TRBV6-5 to TRBJ2-7, with a tentative D call TRBD2 (5 bases). This CDR3 region has 14 residues. Trimming stripped 8 bases from V and 5 bases from J, with 19 bases between. The germline CDR1 and CDR2 sequences are MNHEY and SVGAGI.

This clonotype was found many times. The rearrangement uses TRBV28 and TRBJ2-2; 10 nucleotides agree with TRBD2. Trimming removed 7 bases from V and 5 bases from J; junction bases left unmatched: 4. The CDR3 is 14 amino acids. Germline CDR1 reads MDHEN; CDR2 reads SYDVKM. CDR3 residues: CASKAGGTTGELFF. CDR3 nucleotides: TGTGCCAGCAAAGCGGGAGGGACTACCGGGGAGCTGTTTTTT.

For this clonotype: Its ends do not fully match the called genes, so a read error is possible. The V and J genes are TRBV9 and TRBJ1-5; D remains unclear. CDR1 is SGDLS, CDR2 YYNGEE, per germline. CDR3 length equals 15 residues. The CDR3 DNA reads TGTGCCAGCAGCCCCCTTGTCAGTATCAAGAAGCCCCAGCACTTT. Translation: CASSPLVSIKKPQHF.

On this clonotype itself: Compared with germline, one end of the junction differs, possibly owing to a read error. The chain joins TRBV4-3 to TRBJ2-1; D is ambiguous. CDR3 size: 16 residues. Germline CDR1 is LGHNA and CDR2 is YSLEER. The CDR3 spells CASSQDPYSDYNEKFF. CDR3 sequence (DNA): TGCGCCAGCAGCCAAGATCCATACTCAGATTACAATGAGAAGTTCTTC.

This rearrangement joins TRBV10-3 to TRBJ1-5; 10 bases fit TRBD1. The CDR3 sequence is 19 residues long. Germline V lookup: CDR1 ENHRY, CDR2 SYGVKD. The CDR3 sequence is CVAHDPGQGLRSGNQPQHF. In DNA form, the CDR3 reads TGTGTCGCCCACGACCCGGGACAGGGGCTGAGGTCCGGCAATCAGCCCCAGCATTTT.

Details on this clonotype: Germline and junction disagree at one end, which may indicate a read error. CDR3 nucleotides: TGTACCAGCAGCCCATCGAACGGGATCTACAATGAGCAGTTCTTC. This codes for CTSSPSNGIYNEQFF. The V and J genes are TRBV5-5 and TRBJ2-1, with a weak D call TRBD2 (5 bases). The germline CDR1 and CDR2 sequences are SGHKS and YYEKEE (reference sequence). The CDR3 totals 15 residues.

V gene TRBV4-3 combines with J gene TRBJ2-2; the D is unclear. The germline V gene encodes CDR1 LGHNA and CDR2 YSLEER. V lost 1 base and J lost 7, with 7 bases in between. The CDR3 covers 13 residues. The CDR3 reads CASSQASGGELFF. The CDR3 nucleotides are TGCGCCAGCAGCCAAGCTTCTGGCGGGGAGCTGTTTTTT.